These 31 T cell receptor beta chains came from one sample sequenced in a study of T cells in tuberculosis. TCRdb's table, derived via immunoSEQ multiplex PCR, lists solely in-frame clones and lacks some. Of about 35,000 clones listed, just over 90% were seen once; the top ten hold 6.5% to 8.5%. Indicated time point: new active TB diagnosis, blood taken before or within 7 days of starting treatment. The sequencing here drew on PBMCs, taken at tuberculosis diagnosis. These receptors came from an adult with tuberculosis. Some clones in this sample may be carry-over from other donors' samples.

This chain uses TRBV7-6 with TRBJ1-2; 7 nucleotides align to TRBD1. V was pared by 5 bases and J by 3 bases, with 6 bases of the junction left unmatched. CDR3 length: 14 residues. Germline V lookup: CDR1 SGHVS, CDR2 FNYEAQ. The CDR3 nucleotides are TGTGCCAGCAGCCAAAGACAGGGTGACTATGGCTACACCTTC. This translates into CASSQRQGDYGYTF.

The chain employs TRBV2 and TRBJ1-2; 12 nucleotides align to TRBD1. Per the germline V gene, CDR1 is SNHLY and CDR2 is FYNNEI. The trim removed 2 bases at V and 2 bases at J, leaving 6 bases unmatched. The CDR3 is made up of 17 amino acids. This CDR3 is CASSEIRGTGGNYGYTF. The CDR3 nucleotides read TGTGCCAGCAGTGAAATTCGAGGGACAGGGGGCAACTATGGCTACACCTTC.

The chain joins TRBV4-2 to TRBJ2-7, with a possible D match to TRBD1 (5 bases). CDR3 length equals 14 residues. V shed 3 bases and J shed 6 bases, with 15 bases lying between them. Germline CDR1 and CDR2: LGHNA and YNFKEQ. This CDR3 is CASSQDTTVGEQYF. The CDR3 DNA reads TGTGCCAGCAGCCAGGACACGACAGTTGGCGAGCAGTACTTC.

This chain links TRBV10-3 with TRBJ1-1; D gene uncertain. V was cut by 2 bases and J by 1 base, with 5 bases left in between. The CDR3 has 13 residues. Germline V gene sequence: CDR1 ENHRY, CDR2 SYGVKD. CDR3 bases: TGTGCCATCAGTGAGGCAGAGAACACTGAAGCTTTCTTT. Protein sequence: CAISEAENTEAFF.

The V gene is TRBV19, the J gene TRBJ2-1; D is perhaps TRBD1 (5 bases). The CDR3 loop spans 14 amino acids. Germline-derived CDR1 and CDR2 are LNHDA and SQIVND (reference sequence). The V gene lost 3 bases and the J gene lost 5 bases, with 11 bases spanning the gap. CDR3 loop: CASSIWGRNNEQFF. The DNA for the CDR3 is TGTGCCAGTAGTATTTGGGGCAGAAACAATGAGCAGTTCTTC.

The V gene is TRBV7-2, the J gene TRBJ1-1, with D perhaps TRBD1 (5 bases). With 1 base removed from V and 3 bases from J, the gap between germline ends came to 9 bases. The CDR3 sequence is 14 residues long. Per germline, CDR1 SGHTA and CDR2 FQGNSA. The CDR3 DNA follows: TGTGCCAGCAGCTTAGACAGGCTGGACACTGAAGCTTTCTTT. Protein: CASSLDRLDTEAFF.

The gene calls are TRBV5-6 and TRBJ2-7; possibly TRBD1 for D (5 bases). The germline gives CDR1 SGHDT, CDR2 YYEEEE. This CDR3 is built from 14 residues. V gave up 3 bases and J gave up 5 bases, with 15 bases separating them. The CDR3 region has the DNA TGTGCCAGCAGCTCCAGGGAAGGTAAACACGAGCAGTACTTC. This encodes CASSSREGKHEQYF.

J is TRBJ2-2 and V is TRBV18; tentative D call: TRBD1 (5 bases). Trimming left V 3 bases short and J 5 bases short, with 10 bases between. This CDR3 comprises 14 residues. Germline-derived CDR1 and CDR2 are KGHSH and LQKENI. The CDR3 DNA sequence: TGTGCCAGCTCACCGGGGCTGGGAACCGGGGAGCTGTTTTTT. As protein: CASSPGLGTGELFF.

The chain uses TRBV9 and TRBJ1-2, with TRBD1 as a possible D gene (6 bases). There are 14 residues in the CDR3. V shed 1 base and J shed 2 bases, with 9 bases lying between them. Germline V gene sequence: CDR1 SGDLS, CDR2 YYNGEE. The DNA of the CDR3 is TGTGCCAGCAGCGTAACCAGGGGAAACTATGGCTACACCTTC. Translated, it gives CASSVTRGNYGYTF.

This clone appeared once. The chain joins TRBV7-9 to TRBJ2-1; 7 bases match TRBD2. CDR3 length: 16 residues. In germline, CDR1 is SEHNR, CDR2 FQNEAQ (reference sequence). Trimming cost V 4 bases and J 7 bases; bases outside gene matches: 13. The DNA for the CDR3 is TGTGCCAGCAGCTCAATCAGGTTAGCGGGTGGGAATGAGCAGTTCTTC. Translating it yields CASSSIRLAGGNEQFF. Based on the CDR3 plus reference TRBV7-9 and TRBJ2-1, the full variable domain is DTGVSQNPRHKITKRGQNVTFRCDPISEHNRLYWYRQTLGQGPEFLTYFQNEAQLEKSRLLSDRFSAERPKGSFSTLEIQRTEQGDSAMYLCASSSIRLAGGNEQFFGPGTRLTVL.

V and J are TRBV6-6 and TRBJ2-2; no definite D call. The V gene lost 6 bases and the J gene lost 4 bases, with 6 bases spanning the gap. The CDR3 loop spans 12 amino acids. Per the germline V gene, CDR1 is MNHNY and CDR2 is SVGAGI (reference sequence). DNA of the CDR3: TGTGCCAGCAGCCAGGCCACCGGGGAGCTGTTTTTT. This translates into CASSQATGELFF.

The chain employs TRBV5-4 and TRBJ1-2, with TRBD1 matching 12 bases. Germline CDR1 and CDR2: SGHNT and YYREEE (reference sequence). The ends lost 4 bases at V and 8 bases at J; junction bases unmatched: 6. CDR3 length: 14 residues. CDR3 sequence: CASSLGQGAVGYTF. As DNA, the CDR3 is TGTGCCAGCAGCCTGGGACAGGGGGCGGTCGGCTACACCTTC.

The chain combines TRBV7-2 with TRBJ1-2, with TRBD1 matching 10 bases. This CDR3 spans 12 amino acids. CDR1 is SGHTA and CDR2 is FQGNSA in the germline V gene. Trimming removed 6 bases from V and 8 bases from J; junction bases left unmatched: 3. The CDR3 is CASSPDRGGYTF. The CDR3 nucleotides read TGTGCCAGCAGTCCGGACAGGGGGGGCTACACCTTC.

A single count supports this clone. The J gene is TRBJ2-7, the V gene TRBV7-6; a weak D match, TRBD1 (6 bases). Germline V gene sequence: CDR1 SGHVS, CDR2 FNYEAQ. The CDR3 runs to 15 residues. Trimming took 0 bases from V and 0 from J, leaving 9 bases between them. CDR3 residues: CASSLAQGTSYEQYF. The DNA of the CDR3 is TGTGCCAGCAGCTTAGCGCAGGGGACCTCCTACGAGCAGTACTTC. The variable domain in full, completed from reference TRBV7-6 and TRBJ2-7, reads GAGVSQSPRYKVTKRGQDVALRCDPISGHVSLYWYRQALGQGPEFLTYFNYEAQQDKSGLPNDRFSAERPEGSISTLTIQRTEQRDSAMYRCASSLAQGTSYEQYFGPGTRLTVT.

This clone has only one observation. Written as DNA, the CDR3 is TGTGCCAGCAGCCGTCAGGTCAGAAACTATAATTCACCCCTCCACTTT. This gives the protein CASSRQVRNYNSPLHF. V is TRBV11-2 and J is TRBJ1-6; no clear D gene. From germline, CDR1 is SGHAT and CDR2 FQNNGV. The CDR3 contains 16 residues. V lost 5 bases and J 3 bases, leaving 14 bases between the germline ends.

The rearrangement joins TRBV10-3 to TRBJ2-2; TRBD1 is a possible D gene (6 bases). This CDR3 contains 16 residues. The germline CDR1 and CDR2 sequences are ENHRY and SYGVKD. V lost 1 base and J lost 1, with 10 bases in between. CDR3: CAISEWGHENTGELFF. The CDR3 DNA is TGTGCCATCAGTGAGTGGGGACACGAGAACACCGGGGAGCTGTTTTTT.

This sequence joins TRBV5-4 and TRBJ1-2; maybe TRBD1 (6 bases). This CDR3 region has 13 residues. Trimming took off 4 bases at V and 6 bases at J, with 13 bases between the two ends. The germline CDR1 and CDR2 sequences are SGHNT and YYREEE (reference sequence). The CDR3 protein is CASSGGGGNGYTF. CDR3 nucleotide sequence: TGTGCCAGCAGCGGAGGGGGGGGAAATGGCTACACCTTC.

CDR3 coding DNA: TGTGCCAGCTCACCAGTGCGGGCGAGCACAGATACGCAGTATTTT. Amino acids: CASSPVRASTDTQYF. The gene calls are TRBV18 and TRBJ2-3, with D perhaps matching TRBD2 (5 bases). This CDR3 has 15 residues. Trimming took 2 bases from V and 0 from J, leaving 9 bases between them. CDR1 and CDR2 from the germline V gene are KGHSH and LQKENI.

The chain couples TRBV9 to TRBJ2-3, with 12 bases matching TRBD2. Trimming removed 3 bases from V and 4 bases from J; junction bases left unmatched: 9. CDR3 length: 17 amino acids. The germline V gene encodes CDR1 SGDLS and CDR2 YYNGEE. This chain's CDR3 is CASSALAGGLGADTQYF. The DNA for the CDR3 is TGTGCCAGCAGCGCCCTAGCGGGGGGGTTAGGGGCAGATACGCAGTATTTT. Complete variable domain (other parts from reference TRBV9 and TRBJ2-3): DSGVTQTPKHLITATGQRVTLRCSPRSGDLSVYWYQQSLDQGLQFLIQYYNGEERAKGNILERFSAQQFPDLHSELNLSSLELGDSALYFCASSALAGGLGADTQYFGPGTRLTVL.

The CDR3 loop is CATSRAGVSNQPQHF. The CDR3 bases are TGTGCCACCAGCAGAGCAGGTGTTAGCAATCAGCCCCAGCATTTT. The chain carries TRBV15 and TRBJ1-5, with unresolved D. The V gene's germline CDR1 is LNHNV and CDR2 YYDKDF (reference sequence). Trimming pared 1 base from V and 0 bases from J, leaving 7 bases between. There are 15 residues in the CDR3.

The rearrangement joins TRBV2 to TRBJ2-7, with 9 bases aligning to TRBD1. The CDR3 has 12 residues. J gave up 5 bases and V 8 bases, and 4 bases lay outside the gene matches. The germline CDR1 and CDR2 sequences are SNHLY and FYNNEI. This chain's CDR3 is CASHRDRDEQYF. CDR3 DNA: TGTGCCAGCCACCGGGACAGGGACGAGCAGTACTTC.

This clone was found once. The V and J genes are TRBV18 and TRBJ1-1, with a tentative D call TRBD1 (6 bases). The CDR3 loop spans 17 amino acids. Germline V CDR1 and CDR2: KGHSH, LQKENI. V was clipped by 3 bases and J by 4 bases, with 21 bases between them. CDR3 DNA sequence: TGTGCCAGCTCACCTACGGTTCATCAGGGGTTGGCCACTGAAGCTTTCTTT. Protein: CASSPTVHQGLATEAFF.

The rearrangement links TRBV14 to TRBJ1-1; 9 bases match TRBD1. Germline lookup yields CDR1 SGHDN and CDR2 FVKESK. This CDR3 is built from 16 residues. V lost 0 bases to trimming and J lost 3 bases; unmatched junction nucleotides: 5. DNA of the CDR3: TGTGCCAGCAGCCAAGACCGGGACAGGGACTACACTGAAGCTTTCTTT. Its translation: CASSQDRDRDYTEAFF.

This chain links TRBV29-1 with TRBJ2-7; a weak D match, TRBD2 (6 bases). V was clipped by 6 bases and J by 4 bases, with 16 bases between them. Germline assignment: CDR1 SQVTM and CDR2 ANQGSEA. The length of the CDR3 is 13 residues. CDR3 DNA sequence: TGCAGCGTCGGGCCCCGGGGGTCATACGAGCAGTACTTC. This gives the protein CSVGPRGSYEQYF.

The gene calls are TRBV5-8 and TRBJ2-1; TRBD1 aligns across 9 bases. Trimming removed 4 bases from V and 1 base from J; junction bases left unmatched: 3. This CDR3 has 15 residues. Germline V gene sequence: CDR1 SGHTS, CDR2 YDEGEE. This CDR3 reads CASSLGQGSYNEQFF. CDR3 nucleotides: TGTGCCAGCAGCCTTGGACAGGGGTCCTACAATGAGCAGTTCTTC.

The V and J genes are TRBV21-1 and TRBJ2-7; the table names TRBD2, a call not compared with the DNA. TRBV21-1 is designated a pseudogene. CDR3 length equals 14 residues. This chain's CDR3 is CASSKVAGSYEQYF. In nucleotides, the CDR3 is TGTGCCAGCAGCAAAGTTGCGGGCTCCTACGAGCAGTACTTC.

The V gene is TRBV10-3, the J gene TRBJ1-1, with D uncertain. V lost 0 bases, J lost 0 bases, and 5 bases lay in between. The germline V gene encodes CDR1 ENHRY and CDR2 SYGVKD. There are 14 residues in the CDR3. The CDR3 DNA reads TGTGCCATCAGTGAGTCGGCATTGAACACTGAAGCTTTCTTT. As protein: CAISESALNTEAFF.

V gene TRBV5-1 combines with J gene TRBJ1-1, with no clear D. There are 16 residues in the CDR3. Germline assignment: CDR1 SGHRS and CDR2 YFSETQ. V was pared by 0 bases and J by 1 base, with 13 bases between. The CDR3 sequence: CASSLVPAGENTEAFF. CDR3 DNA sequence: TGCGCCAGCAGCTTGGTACCAGCCGGGGAGAACACTGAAGCTTTCTTT. The whole variable domain, filled in from reference TRBV5-1 and TRBJ1-1, reads KAGVTQTPRYLIKTRGQQVTLSCSPISGHRSVSWYQQTPGQGLQFLFEYFSETQRNKGNFPGRFSGRQFSNSRSEMNVSTLELGDSALYLCASSLVPAGENTEAFFGQGTRLTVV.

The V gene is TRBV27, the J gene TRBJ2-5, with 7 nucleotides matching TRBD2. The length of the CDR3 is 13 residues. After removal of 7 bases from V and 14 bases from J, the junction contained 16 bases not matched to a gene. CDR1 is MNHEY, CDR2 SMNVEV, per germline (reference sequence). The CDR3 DNA reads TGTGCCAGCAACCTGAGTGGACGGGGGGAACTATACTTC. It codes for CASNLSGRGELYF.

V gene TRBV19 combines with J gene TRBJ1-6, with 7 bases lining up with TRBD1. The CDR3 runs to 17 residues. CDR1 is LNHDA, CDR2 SQIVND, per germline (reference sequence). V lost 6 bases and J lost 4; bases outside the gene matches: 12. As DNA, the CDR3 is TGTGCCAGTAGGAGACCGGGACAGCGACCTTATAATTCACCCCTCCACTTT. Translation gives CASRRPGQRPYNSPLHF.

This chain links TRBV19 with TRBJ1-4, with 7 bases lining up with TRBD1. In germline, CDR1 is LNHDA, CDR2 SQIVND (reference sequence). V dropped 5 bases and J dropped 4; count of bases not matched to a gene: 10. This CDR3 has 16 amino acids. CDR3 sequence (DNA): TGTGCCAGTAGTCCCGGGACAGCCCGTTTTAATGAAAAACTGTTTTTT. Protein: CASSPGTARFNEKLFF.